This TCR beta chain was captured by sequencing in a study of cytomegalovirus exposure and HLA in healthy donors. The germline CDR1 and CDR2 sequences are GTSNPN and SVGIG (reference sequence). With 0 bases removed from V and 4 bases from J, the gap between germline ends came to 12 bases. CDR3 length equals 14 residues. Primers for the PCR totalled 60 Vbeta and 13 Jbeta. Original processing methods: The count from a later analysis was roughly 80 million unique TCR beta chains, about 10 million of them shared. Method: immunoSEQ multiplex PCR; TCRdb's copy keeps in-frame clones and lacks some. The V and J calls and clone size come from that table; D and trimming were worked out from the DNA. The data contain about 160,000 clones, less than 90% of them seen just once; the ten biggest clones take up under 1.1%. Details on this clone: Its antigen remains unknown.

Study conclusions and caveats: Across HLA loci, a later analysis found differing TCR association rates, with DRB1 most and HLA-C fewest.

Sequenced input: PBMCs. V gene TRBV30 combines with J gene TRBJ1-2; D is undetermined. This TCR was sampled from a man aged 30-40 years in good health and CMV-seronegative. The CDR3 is CAWSVSRISYGYTF. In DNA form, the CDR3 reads TGTGCCTGGAGTGTTTCGCGGATTAGCTATGGCTACACCTTC.